A single sample is the source of the 9 T cell receptor beta chains below, sequenced in a study of a mutant IDH1 vaccine in newly diagnosed glioma. Their recognized antigens are unknown. Documented time point: week 47, end of study. What each vaccine dose contained was 300 ug of mutant IDH1 20-mer peptide, accompanied by topical imiquimod. The repertoire was sequenced with immunoSEQ multiplex PCR; TCRdb's copy has only in-frame clones and lacks some. The profile shows roughly 86,000 clones, approximately 89% of them singletons. The source was PBMCs, collected from a glioma patient whose treatment included an IDH1 peptide vaccine. The receptors derive from a woman between 45 and 60 years old with glioma.

This chain links TRBV2 with TRBJ2-7, with 7 bases aligning to TRBD2. Germline assignment: CDR1 SNHLY and CDR2 FYNNEI. The CDR3 is 14 amino acids. The trim removed 6 bases at V and 0 bases at J, leaving 5 bases unmatched. The CDR3 here is CASSQGGSSYEQYF. DNA of the CDR3: TGTGCCAGCAGCCAAGGCGGGAGCTCCTACGAGCAGTACTTC.

The chain is built from TRBV28 and TRBJ2-7; 11 nucleotides align to TRBD2. J was trimmed by 0 bases and V by 6 bases; bases with no gene match: 4. The CDR3 covers 15 residues. Germline CDR1 MDHEN, CDR2 SYDVKM. The CDR3 DNA sequence: TGTGCCAGCAGCCCCGGGACTAGCGGCTCCTACGAGCAGTACTTC. Its translation: CASSPGTSGSYEQYF.

This clone was recorded once. The rearrangement joins TRBV4-1 to TRBJ2-3; D remains unclear. Between the trimmed V and J ends, which lost 3 bases and 4 bases, there was a span of 5 bases. Germline CDR1 is MGHRA and CDR2 is YSYEKL. CDR3 length: 12 residues. The CDR3 nucleotides are TGCGCCAGCAGCCACCCCGCAGATACGCAGTATTTT. Protein: CASSHPADTQYF.

The chain recombines TRBV28 with TRBJ1-3, with D possibly matching TRBD1 (6 bases). Germline CDR1 and CDR2: MDHEN and SYDVKM. The CDR3 contains 15 residues. V was pared by 5 bases and J by 0 bases, with 11 bases between. The CDR3 reads CASSKQGRSGNTIYF. The CDR3 DNA is TGTGCCAGCAGTAAACAGGGTCGCTCTGGAAACACCATATATTTT.

This clone showed up just a few times. The gene calls are TRBV7-3 and TRBJ1-6; D unclear. The CDR3 runs 13 residues. Germline V gives CDR1 SGHTA, CDR2 FQGTGA. V was clipped by 9 bases and J by 2 bases, with 8 bases between them. The CDR3 DNA sequence: TGTGCCAGAGGTCGGGCCTATAATTCACCCCTCCACTTT. Translated: CARGRAYNSPLHF.

DNA of the CDR3: TGTGCCAGCAGCGTCTTGGACTCTACAGATACGCAGTATTTT. Protein product: CASSVLDSTDTQYF. The rearrangement joins TRBV9 to TRBJ2-3; TRBD2 is a possible D gene (5 bases). Germline V gives CDR1 SGDLS, CDR2 YYNGEE. The CDR3 covers 14 residues. The V gene lost 2 bases and the J gene lost 3 bases, with 10 bases spanning the gap.

J is TRBJ2-5 and V is TRBV15; D tentatively fits TRBD1 or TRBD2 (7 bases each). CDR1 and CDR2 (germline): LNHNV, YYDKDF (reference sequence). The CDR3 has 14 amino acids. The V and J ends lost 4 bases and 5 bases respectively, with 14 bases between them. In nucleotides, the CDR3 is TGTGCCACCAGCACCAGACAGGGAGGGGAGACCCAGTACTTC. This gives the protein CATSTRQGGETQYF.

This clone has just one count. The V call is TRBV28, the J call TRBJ2-7, with 10 bases that match TRBD2. The CDR3 has 14 amino acids. In germline, CDR1 is MDHEN, CDR2 SYDVKM. J lost 2 bases, V lost 5 bases, and 3 bases had no gene match. The CDR3, as DNA: TGTGCCAGCAGTCAGACTAGCGGGCCCTACGAGCAGTACTTC. It codes for CASSQTSGPYEQYF.

The gene calls are TRBV19 and TRBJ1-5; D is unclear. Germline CDR1 is LNHDA and CDR2 is SQIVND (reference sequence). The ends were cut back, 1 base at V and 5 bases at J, with 6 bases in the middle. This CDR3 region has 13 residues. The CDR3 DNA sequence: TGTGCCAGTAGTATAGGCCTAGATCAGCCCCAGCATTTT. This codes for CASSIGLDQPQHF.